A single sample is the source of the 2 T cell receptor beta chains below, sequenced in a study of T cells after yellow fever vaccination. TCRdb fed the 5' RACE reads into MiXCR, producing one record per CDR3 protein. Of approximately 6,300 distinct CDR3 sequences listed, 5.5% to 7% are singletons. The input for sequencing was PBMCs, either bulk or a sorted T-cell subset (CD4+, CD8+, memory, or dextramer-sorted; not recorded which), taken roughly 15 days after the first yellow fever vaccination. All receptors come from a man between 18 and 35 years old who received the YFV17D yellow fever vaccine.

This clonotype has ten or more counts. The rearrangement joins TRBV4-1 to TRBJ1-2, with TRBD1 matching over 8 bases. Per germline, CDR1 MGHRA and CDR2 YSYEKL. With V trimmed by 3 bases and J by 2 bases, 20 bases remained unmatched. This CDR3 contains 20 residues. As DNA, the CDR3 is TGCGCCAGCAGCCAGTTCGTCACCGGGACAGGAATTCATATCAACTATGGCTACACCTTC. Translation: CASSQFVTGTGIHINYGYTF.

This clonotype was counted at least ten times. The chain uses TRBV10-3 and TRBJ2-7; TRBD2 aligns across 7 bases. The CDR3 is 14 residues long. V shed 6 bases and J 1 base; nucleotides not matched to a gene: 6. Looked up from germline, CDR1 is ENHRY and CDR2 is SYGVKD. The CDR3 region has the DNA TGTGCCATCAGATCCGGGACTACTTCCTACGAGCAGTACTTC. As protein: CAIRSGTTSYEQYF.